The clone carrying this T cell receptor (beta chain) was counted many times. This entry comes from a study of T-cell reconstitution after alpha-beta-depleted transplantation in children. Germline CDR1 reads ENHRY; CDR2 reads SYGVKD. V trimming: 6 bases; J trimming: 0 bases; junction bases outside the gene matches: 7. The CDR3 length is 17 residues. A library of TCRbeta sequences, prepared with unique molecular identifiers, was generated. TCRdb reprocessed the PCR reads with MiXCR, giving one entry per CDR3 protein. The profile shows hundreds of thousands of distinct CDR3 sequences, approximately 17% of them singletons.

The chain uses TRBV10-3 and TRBJ1-3, with 11 bases aligning to TRBD1. The clonotype was recovered from a human donor who donated a stem cell graft to a child with acute myeloid leukemia. This material consisted of PBMCs from the stem cell graft donor, taken from the stem cell graft. The chain's CDR3 is CAIRTTGTGGSGNTIYF. The CDR3 DNA reads as TGTGCCATCAGGACGACCGGGACAGGGGGCTCTGGAAACACCATATATTTT.